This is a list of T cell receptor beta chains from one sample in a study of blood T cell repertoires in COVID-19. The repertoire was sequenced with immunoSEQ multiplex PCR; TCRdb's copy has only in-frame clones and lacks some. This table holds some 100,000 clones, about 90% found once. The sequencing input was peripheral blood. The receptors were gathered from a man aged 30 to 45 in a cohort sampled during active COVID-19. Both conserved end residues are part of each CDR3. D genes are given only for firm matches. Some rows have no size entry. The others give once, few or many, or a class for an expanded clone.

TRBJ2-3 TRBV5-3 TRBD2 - TGTGCCAGACTCCCCACTGCTAGCGGGGGTCAGATAGATACGCAGTATTTT CARLPTASGGQIDTQYF
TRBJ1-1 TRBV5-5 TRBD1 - TGTGCCAGCAGCTTGCTACCCCCGGCGACAGGGAGGACTGAAGCTTTCTTT CASSLLPPATGRTEAFF
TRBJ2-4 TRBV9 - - TGTGCCAGCAGTGAGGCGAACGAAAACATTCAGTACTTC CASSEANENIQYF
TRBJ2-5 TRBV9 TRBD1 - TGTGCCAGCAGCGCGGGACAGATCCAAGAGACCCAGTACTTC CASSAGQIQETQYF
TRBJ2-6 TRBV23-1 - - TGCGCCAGCAGTCGCTCCGGGACTGCCTTGGGCTCTGGGGCCAACGTCCTGACTTTC CASSRSGTALGSGANVLTF
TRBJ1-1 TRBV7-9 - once TGTGCCAGCAGCTTAAGTCTAAACACTGAAGCTTTCTTT CASSLSLNTEAFF
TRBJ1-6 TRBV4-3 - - TGCGCCAGCAGCAATACAGCATCCTATAATTCACCCCTCCACTTT CASSNTASYNSPLHF
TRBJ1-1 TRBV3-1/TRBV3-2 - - TGTGCCAGCAGCCAACCGGGAGCCATGAACACTGAAGCTTTCTTT CASSQPGAMNTEAFF
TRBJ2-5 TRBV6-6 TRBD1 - TGTGCCAGCAGTTACCGCGGGACAGGGTACCAAGAGACCCAGTACTTC CASSYRGTGYQETQYF
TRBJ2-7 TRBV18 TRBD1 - TGTGCCAGCTCACCACCGGGACAGGGGCGATACGAGCAGTACTTC CASSPPGQGRYEQYF
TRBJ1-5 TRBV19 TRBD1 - TGTGCCAGCTCCCGGGACAGGGTAGGTCAGCCCCAGCATTTT CASSRDRVGQPQHF
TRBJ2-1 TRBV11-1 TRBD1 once TGTGCCAGCACCTCACGGACAGGAACTAACAATGAGCAGTTCTTC CASTSRTGTNNEQFF
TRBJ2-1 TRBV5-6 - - TGTGCCAGCAGCTTGGGGGCAGGGGGGAACAATGAGCAGTTCTTC CASSLGAGGNNEQFF
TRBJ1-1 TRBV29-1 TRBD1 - TGCAGCGCCAACAGGGGGTTCGGCACTGAAGCTTTCTTT CSANRGFGTEAFF
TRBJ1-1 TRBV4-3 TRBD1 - TGCGCCAGCAGCCAAGATCCCTGGACAGGGAACACTGAAGCTTTCTTT CASSQDPWTGNTEAFF
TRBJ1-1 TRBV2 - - TGTGCCAGCAGTGAAGCGCAGTCCATTGAAGCTTTCTTT CASSEAQSIEAFF
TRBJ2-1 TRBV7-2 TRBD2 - TGTGCCAGCAGCCTATTAGCGGGGGCCGGGAATGAGCAGTTCTTC CASSLLAGAGNEQFF
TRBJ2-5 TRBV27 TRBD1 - TGTGCCAGCAGCGAGATCGGACAGGGCCCCACAACCCAGTACTTC CASSEIGQGPTTQYF
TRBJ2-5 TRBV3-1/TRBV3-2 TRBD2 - TGTGCCAGCAGCCTCCTAGCGGGGGGGTTGGAGACCCAGTACTTC CASSLLAGGLETQYF
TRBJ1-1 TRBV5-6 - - TGTGCCAGCAGCTTGAGAGGGAGGGACACTGAAGCTTTCTTT CASSLRGRDTEAFF
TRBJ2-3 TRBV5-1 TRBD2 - TGCGCCAGCAGTCCCGGGACTAGCGGGGCAGATACGCAGTATTTT CASSPGTSGADTQYF
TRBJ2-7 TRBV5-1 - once TGCGCCAGCAGAGGAGGTCCAGGGGCCTCCTACGAGCAGTACTTC CASRGGPGASYEQYF
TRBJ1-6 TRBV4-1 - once TGCGCCAGCAGCCAAGATGAACTACAGGTGGATTGGCCCCTCCACTTT CASSQDELQVDWPLHF
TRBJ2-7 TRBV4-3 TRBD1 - TGCGCCAGCAGCCTCGGGACAGGCTACGAGCAGTACTTC CASSLGTGYEQYF
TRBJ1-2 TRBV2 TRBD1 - TGTGCCAGCAGGTCGGGACAGGGGGACGGTGGCTACACCTTC CASRSGQGDGGYTF
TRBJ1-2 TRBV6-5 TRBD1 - TGTGCCAGCAGTTTGACAGGGGGTTATGGCTACACCTTC CASSLTGGYGYTF
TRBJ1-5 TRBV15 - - TGTGCCACCAGCGAGCAGGGAAGCAATCAGCCCCAGCATTTT CATSEQGSNQPQHF
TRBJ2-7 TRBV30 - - TGTGCCTGGAGTGACCTAACAGGGTACGAGCAGTACTTC CAWSDLTGYEQYF
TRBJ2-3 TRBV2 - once TGTGCCAGCAGTTCCCAGGGGTGGGATACGCAGTATTTT CASSSQGWDTQYF
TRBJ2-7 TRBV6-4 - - TGTGCCAGCAGTGAGTCGGAGGCAGGGGGAGGCGAGCAGTACTTC CASSESEAGGGEQYF
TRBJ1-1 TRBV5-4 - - TGTGCCAGCAGCTTGCGGACAGCACGGACTGAAGCTTTCTTT CASSLRTARTEAFF
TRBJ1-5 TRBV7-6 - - TGTGCCAGCAGCTTAGGTGGGGGCCGTAATCAGCCCCAGCATTTT CASSLGGGRNQPQHF
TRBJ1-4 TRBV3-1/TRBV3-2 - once TGTGCCAGCAGCCAAAGGACCCTCAGGGATACTAATGAAAAACTGTTTTTT CASSQRTLRDTNEKLFF
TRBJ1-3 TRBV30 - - TGTGCCTGGGACGGCGGCTACTCTGGAAACACCATATATTTT CAWDGGYSGNTIYF
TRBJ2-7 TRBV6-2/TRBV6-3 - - TGTGCCAGCAGTTACTCCGGACTGATTCTCGGCGAGCAGTACTTC CASSYSGLILGEQYF
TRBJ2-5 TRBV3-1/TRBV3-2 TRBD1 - TGTGCCAGCAGCCAAAAGGGACAGGGGGCGACCCAGTACTTC CASSQKGQGATQYF
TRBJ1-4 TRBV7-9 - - TGTGCCAGCAGCTTAGGGCAAACTAATGAAAAACTGTTTTTT CASSLGQTNEKLFF
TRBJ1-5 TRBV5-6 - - TGTGCCAGCAGCTTCTTTGTAGAAGATAGCAATCAGCCCCAGCATTTT CASSFFVEDSNQPQHF
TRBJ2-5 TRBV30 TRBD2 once TGTGCCTGGAGTCGGGGGGGGGAGACCCAGTACTTC CAWSRGGETQYF
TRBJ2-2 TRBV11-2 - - TGTGCCAGCAGCTTGCGGGGTGACCCGCGTACCGGGGAGCTGTTTTTT CASSLRGDPRTGELFF
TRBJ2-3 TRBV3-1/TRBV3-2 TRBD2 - TGTGCCAGCGGTTCACTAGCGGGGGGAGGTGGCACAGATACGCAGTATTTT CASGSLAGGGGTDTQYF
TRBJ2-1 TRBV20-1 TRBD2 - TGCAGTGCTAGTTTAGAAGGAGCGGGGAGATACAATGAGCAGTTCTTC CSASLEGAGRYNEQFF
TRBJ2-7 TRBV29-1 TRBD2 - TGCAGCGTTAGTTCAGGGAGGGACGAGCAGTACTTC CSVSSGRDEQYF
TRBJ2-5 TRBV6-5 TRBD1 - TGTGCCAGCAGTTCGGGACAGAACCAAGAGACCCAGTACTTC CASSSGQNQETQYF
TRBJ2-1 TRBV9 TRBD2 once TGTGCCAGCAGCGCCAGACTAGCGGGACACCGCCCCAATGAGCAGTTCTTC CASSARLAGHRPNEQFF
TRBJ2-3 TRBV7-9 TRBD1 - TGTGCCAGCAGCTTTCCCCGGGGACAGGCACCAGATACGCAGTATTTT CASSFPRGQAPDTQYF
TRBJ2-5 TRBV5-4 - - TGTGCCAGCAGCTTGGACTTCTCGGACACCCAAGAGACCCAGTACTTC CASSLDFSDTQETQYF
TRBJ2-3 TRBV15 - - TGTGCCACCAGCGGGGGCAGCACAGATACGCAGTATTTT CATSGGSTDTQYF
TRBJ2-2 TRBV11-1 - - TGTGCCAGCAGCCCTCCCGGGGATTTCGCCGGGGAGCTGTTTTTT CASSPPGDFAGELFF
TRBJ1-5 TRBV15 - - TGTGCCACCAGCAGAGGCAAGGGGAATCAGCCCCAGCATTTT CATSRGKGNQPQHF
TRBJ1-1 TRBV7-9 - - TGTGCCAGCAGCGGGCCAGGGATGAACACTGAAGCTTTCTTT CASSGPGMNTEAFF
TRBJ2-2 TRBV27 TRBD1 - TGTGCCAGCAGGGACAGGGGGCCCGGGGAGCTGTTTTTT CASRDRGPGELFF
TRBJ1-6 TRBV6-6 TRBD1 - TGTGCCAGCAGTGCAGGGGGAATCAATTCACCCCTCCACTTT CASSAGGINSPLHF
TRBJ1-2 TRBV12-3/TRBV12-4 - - TGTGCCAGCAGTTTTTTTCGGAACTATGGCTACACCTTC CASSFFRNYGYTF
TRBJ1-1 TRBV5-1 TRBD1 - TGCGCCAGCAGCTTGGCGACAGGGGGCACTGAAGCTTTCTTT CASSLATGGTEAFF
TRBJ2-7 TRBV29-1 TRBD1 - TGCAGCGCATCACAGGGGGCGCGTGAGCAGTACTTC CSASQGAREQYF
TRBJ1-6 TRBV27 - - TGTGCCAGCAGTTTCGGGGAAGGATCACCCCTCCACTTT CASSFGEGSPLHF